The T cell receptor beta chain under discussion was sequenced for a study of control samples from healthy donors and cancer patients. The germline CDR1 and CDR2 sequences are SGDLS and YYNGEE. J gave up 4 bases and V 0 bases, and 3 bases lay outside the gene matches. CDR3 length: 15 amino acids. Sequencing used immunoSEQ multiplex PCR; TCRdb keeps in-frame clones, though not all of them. The sample contains roughly 160,000 clones, about 95% of which appear only once. The rearrangement joins TRBV9 to TRBJ1-4; 7 bases fit TRBD1. The sequenced material came from PBMCs. The receptor was derived from a man in his sixties with colorectal cancer. CDR3 protein: CASSVGGQINEKLFF. The CDR3 region has the DNA TGTGCCAGCAGCGTAGGGGGACAGATTAATGAAAAACTGTTTTTT.